The TCR beta chain under discussion was sequenced for a study of T cells in Graves' hyperthyroidism and ophthalmopathy. Study-level points and caveats: Stable hyperthyroidism was separated from ophthalmopathy by a model based on 13 V-J features.

The table lists this clonotype with many counts. The target antigen is unknown. RNA transcripts were the template for amplifying TCR beta CDR3 regions. The HTBI primer set served for first-round RT-PCR of the TCR CDR3. TCRdb ran MiXCR on the multiplex PCR reads and lists one entry per CDR3 protein. The table has around 720,000 distinct CDR3 sequences, 35% seen once. The germline V and J ends were trimmed by 6 bases and 4 bases, with 15 bases remaining between them. The CDR3 has 13 residues. Germline V gene lookup returns CDR1 DFQATT and CDR2 SNEGSKA (reference sequence). This TCR came from a woman in her forties with Graves' hyperthyroidism. V gene TRBV20-1 combines with J gene TRBJ2-5, with D perhaps matching TRBD2 (7 bases). Material: blood. In DNA, the CDR3 is TGCAGTGCAGAACAAGGGGGGGTAGAGACCCAGTACTTC. It yields the protein CSAEQGGVETQYF.